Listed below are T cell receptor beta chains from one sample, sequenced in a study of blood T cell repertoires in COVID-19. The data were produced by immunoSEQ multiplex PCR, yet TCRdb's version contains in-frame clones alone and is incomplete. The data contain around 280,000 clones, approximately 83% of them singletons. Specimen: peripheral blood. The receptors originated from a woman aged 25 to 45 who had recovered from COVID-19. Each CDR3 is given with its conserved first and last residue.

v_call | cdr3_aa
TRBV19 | CASSIWDRDYGYTF
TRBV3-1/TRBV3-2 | CASSPRRQGDRPNTEAFF
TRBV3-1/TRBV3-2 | CASSPGLAGGPWETQYF
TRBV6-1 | CASSEGRDSPLHF
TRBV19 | CASSMTGHESPLHF
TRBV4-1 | CASSHGRTGRTSYNEQFF
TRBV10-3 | CAISDSDRDPSGEQYF
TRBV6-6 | CASVARETQYF
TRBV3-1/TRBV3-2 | CASSSRQDYGYTF
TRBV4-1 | CASSLPGTGRNTGELFF
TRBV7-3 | CASSSGPTTGEQYF
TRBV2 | CASKQAILSYEQYF
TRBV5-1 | CASSLRGAGDITEAFF
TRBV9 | CASSVGRGQGGSPLHF
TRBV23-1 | CARRDTEAFF
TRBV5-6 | CASSPGTGHEKLFF
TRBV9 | CASSAEDREDEQYF
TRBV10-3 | CAISESTGEYGYTF
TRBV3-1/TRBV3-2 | CASSLAGAYNEQFF
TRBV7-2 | CASSPGLAINTGELFF
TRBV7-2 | CASSLAGDYQPQHF
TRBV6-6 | CASSPGLPRPAGANVLTF
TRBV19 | CASSITLRGIGPSPYNEQFF
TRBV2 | CASSISSGREAEQYF
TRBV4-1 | CASSQFPGTGAYEQYF
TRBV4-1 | CASSQGRQGAYEQYF
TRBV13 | CASSYRRGYPYEQYF
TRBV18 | CASSPYGTGINEAFF
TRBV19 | CASRPRTANYGYTF
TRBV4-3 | CASSQAATEGTEAFF
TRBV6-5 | CASSFGGAQAFF
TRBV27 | CASRDFFIHNEQFF
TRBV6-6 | CASSPESSGGTYEQYF
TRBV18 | CASSPQTGHNSPLHF
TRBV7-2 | CASSLGGGQILAYEQYF
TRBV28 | CASSPPRQGRTSTDTQYF
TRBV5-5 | CASSVDRGENIQYF
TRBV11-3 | CASSLRGSWGETQYF
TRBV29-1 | CSVDRGPTEAFF
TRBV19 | CASSFPGNQPQHF
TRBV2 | CASSERQQETQYF
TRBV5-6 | CASSRGTDYNSPLHF
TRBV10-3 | CAISELGRVYEQYF
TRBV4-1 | CASSQGQVGTDTQYF
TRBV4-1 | CASSPTGNNQPQHF
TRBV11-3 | CASSPGGWGPDTGELFF
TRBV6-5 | CASSIGATEAFF
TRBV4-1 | CASSQTQGYPNQPQHF
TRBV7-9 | CASREGNNEQFF
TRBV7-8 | CASSLHRGLEYGYTF
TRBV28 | CATSGYTF
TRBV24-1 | CATSDPGQGSEQYF
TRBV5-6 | CASSARQGAYYGYTF
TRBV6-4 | CASSDGTDTGELFF
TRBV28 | CASSDPGHPYTEAFF
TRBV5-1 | CASSQATVYQETQYF
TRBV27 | CASGDRGNTEAFF
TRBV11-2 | CASSFSGASTDTQYF
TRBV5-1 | CASRLTPEDTEAFF